This T cell receptor beta chain was documented in a study of cytomegalovirus exposure and HLA in healthy donors (dated 2017 in TCRdb). In the study overall: According to an earlier analysis of a few hundred of the donors, roughly 180 million T cells yielded 95 million to 140 million unique TCR beta sequences and 276 Gb of sequence data. To decide whether each TCR beta V gene segment behaved as functional or pseudogenic, an earlier analysis of nearly 600 of the donors relied on high-throughput TCR beta sequencing. A separate validation cohort of some 130 different subjects was used in addition to the approximately 700-subject first cohort. About 280 gigabases of sequencing data and 70 million to 100 million unique TCR sequences were included in an early release covering 550 to 800 HLA-typed donors. Donor age, sex, ethnicity and CMV serostatus were compiled alongside the repertoire data. The study aimed to test whether signatures of past pathogen exposure could be identified by cataloging public T cell receptors. All discovery cohort repertoires had been generated on a single sequencing platform. Both class I and class II loci were covered by HLA typing, at four-digit resolution. About five DR-DQ haplotypes were treated as single units for association and clustering because of strong linkage in the cohort. The study profiled the T cell repertoires of 666 subjects by immunosequencing and related them to cytomegalovirus serostatus. To predict cytomegalovirus infection status, the study combined high-throughput TCR immunosequencing, statistical association of individual TCRs with disease status, and machine learning. The number of typed donors differed by locus: about 629-630 for A, B, C, DRB1 and DQB1; roughly 510 for DQA1; 600 to 610 for DPA1; and approximately 450 for DPB1. On average, roughly 250,000 unique TCR beta nucleotide sequences were sequenced per donor among 350 to 400 genotyped donors of the cohort, with about 19% of those sequences being non-productive. Of the roughly 400 genotyped donors, over 70% fell in the genetic ancestry cluster associated with self-reported Caucasian donors. A later genetic analysis took genome-wide SNP genotypes for about 55% of the 666 donors and used that subset as a discovery cohort. A later analysis re-examined previously published TCR beta repertoires from just over 650 donors and added high-resolution HLA genotyping to investigate patterns of TCR occurrence. Rather than drawing on any new phenotypic data, the later analysis identified candidate immune exposures from TCR beta sequences and the way those sequences occurred across donors.

The cohort was made up of several hundred healthy bone marrow donors. All cohort members were sampled while nominally healthy, although unrecorded immune exposures were likely present. The donor was CMV seronegative and belonged to the group of 350 to 400 seronegative cohort members. Every donor gave a peripheral blood sample, and the peripheral blood mononuclear cells from that sample were used for TCR beta sequencing. Genomic DNA was extracted from the blood cell samples with the Qiagen DNeasy Blood Extraction Kit. As to this clone: The antigen it binds to is not known. There are no base qualities to consult, and no much larger clone falls within one base.

The library was built by means of the immunoSEQ multiplex PCR assay. For the multiplex PCR, a mixture combining 60 forward primers for TCR Vbeta segments and 13 reverse primers for TCR Jbeta segments was used. A multiplex PCR assay on genomic DNA amplified the CDR3 region of rearranged TCR beta genes. On the Illumina HiSeq System, the amplified TCR beta libraries were sequenced as 87-base-pair reads. Processing in the source paper ran as follows. A later analysis counted approximately 74 million unique TCR beta chains across the 650 to 800 repertoires, and approximately 11 million of these chains were shared by at least two donors. To remove PCR and sequencing errors, raw reads were error-corrected and collapsed into unique sequences using a nearest-neighbor algorithm that merged closely related sequences. Alignment of CDR3 sequences to IMGT reference sequences was used to assign V, D and J gene segments. For a sequence to be retained, a match of at least six nucleotides was required to both a V gene segment and a J gene segment. Rearrangements were classified as productive when the CDR3 lacked stop codons and remained in frame with V and J, and all other rearrangements were classified as non-productive. CDR3 was defined according to IMGT convention as the region running from the second conserved V-encoded cysteine to the conserved J-encoded phenylalanine. In an earlier analysis of approximately 590 of the donors, sequences lacking an unambiguous match to a single V gene segment were excluded. In an earlier analysis of 450 to 750 of the donors, a V segment was called functional when productive rearrangements were above 56.7%, and segregating when the standard deviation between donors exceeded 5%. A statistical classification framework was built to diagnose cytomegalovirus status from the catalog of TCR beta chain sequences. V and J gene assignment, in a later analysis, came from comparing TCR nucleotide sequences with IMGT/GENE-DB human TR gene sequences. The TCRdist pipeline was used in a later analysis to assign CDR3 sequences and most-parsimonious VDJ recombination scenarios. In a later analysis, each TCR beta chain was defined by its CDR3 amino acid sequence together with its V-gene family, and reads lacking a unique V-gene family were excluded. A later analysis removed nearly 600 highly shared, low-generation-probability nucleotide sequences to deal with suspected cross-contamination and a sequencing artifact. A later analysis calculated a clonal expansion index for each public chain from normalized within-repertoire ranks of inferred template counts. Generation probabilities in a later analysis came from a VDJ recombination model fitted to out-of-frame rearrangements, and those results were checked against IGoR. Hypergeometric tests were used in a later analysis to score TCR-TCR, TCR-HLA and TCR-CMV co-occurrence, with a repertoire-size bias correction applied to the TCR pairs. False discovery rates were estimated in a later analysis by permuting HLA or CMV assignments 20 times. In a later analysis, co-occurring TCRs were grouped using DBSCAN, with TCRdist sequence similarity added in when clustering inside HLA-allele-positive subsets. Repertoires with fewer than 30,000 or more than 120,000 public chains, plus five repertoires with anomalous nucleotide sharing, were excluded from co-occurrence clustering. This immuneACCESS table, as held by TCRdb, lists in-frame sequences with V and J called but not all clones. Of the missing ones, under half trace to an unresolved V gene in checked studies; the others have no known cause. The D gene and trimming were derived from the DNA, and the V and J assignments and clone size from that table. The sample data list about 150,000 clones, and approximately 80% of these were observed just once. The ten largest clones represent roughly 14% of the sample.

CDR1 is given as WNHNN and CDR2 as SYGVQD, both from the germline V gene (reference sequence). V loses 7 bases, J loses 0 bases, and the germline ends lie 13 bases apart. Reading from cysteine to phenylalanine, the CDR3 counts 16 amino acids. Just CDR3 DNA is preserved here, 48 bases in frame from base 1. General conclusions and limits of the study: A cluster of highly shared sequence variants was judged likely to be a technical artifact of the sequencing pipeline. The classifier was reported to diagnose cytomegalovirus status with high specificity and sensitivity in both the original cohort and the validation cohort. Correlated functional status among segregating V segments might reflect linkage disequilibrium, but an unknown experimental factor could not be ruled out. When HLA alleles, especially DR and DQ, strongly co-occurred, attributing TCR associations to individual alleles was difficult. Because counts were too low, 15 or so rarely observed V segments, including chromosome 9 orphons, were excluded from the earlier analysis of around 590 of the donors. A later analysis found that HLA-associated TCR beta chains were more clonally expanded and had lower generation probabilities than equally common non-associated chains. A further reported finding was that TCR beta sequences accurately predicted the HLA-A and HLA-B alleles for most subjects in the first cohort. A few of the identified cytomegalovirus-associated TCR beta chains were confirmed in vitro to be specific for cytomegalovirus antigens. In an earlier analysis of over 550 of the donors, most TCR beta V segments were observed in productive rearrangements about 87% or about 30% of the time, broadly matching IMGT annotations. The authors suggested that the approach could potentially be extended to other disease states and immunological phenotypes. Across donors, most TCR sequences were observed very rarely, whereas some public TCRs were present in many individuals. The 87-base-pair reads could not distinguish some IMGT-functional V segments, including TRBV6-2 and TRBV6-3, so those segments were excluded. In a later analysis, most CMV-associated TCR beta chains were found to appear HLA-restricted, with HLA associations seemingly driven largely by CMV exposure. Because HLA typing was unavailable for some donors at each locus, only the typed subset was used in association tests. According to a later genetic analysis, donors in an Asian-associated ancestry cluster had fewer N-insertions in productive TCRs than the approximately 630-donor mean. Immune exposure information for the cohort was limited to CMV serostatus. Roughly uniform sequencing depth across donors was assumed in presence/absence analyses, although this assumption may not hold. In a later analysis, TCR association rates were found to vary across HLA loci, with the most associated TCRs seen for DRB1 alleles and the fewest for HLA-C alleles. A later analysis associated 16,951 TCR beta sequences with specific HLA alleles at a false discovery rate of 0.05. In a later genetic analysis, a missense DCLRE1C variant was associated with V-gene and J-gene trimming of TCR beta chains, and the association was replicated in an independent cohort. This cohort had only TCR beta chains sequenced, and the lack of alpha or paired-chain data limited which features could be detected. The study listed approximately 150 TCR beta chains as associated with cytomegalovirus. According to a later analysis, parvovirus B19, influenza, CMV and Epstein-Barr virus appeared linked to several top co-occurrence clusters.

The origin of this receptor is a woman between 35 and 50 years old in good health and CMV-seronegative. The rearrangement combines TRBV10-1 with TRBJ2-6, with no confident D gene call. The sequencing input was PBMCs. In nucleotide form, the sequence is TGCGCCAGCAAAGCCGTCCAATCCTCTGGGGCCAACGTCCTGACTTTC. Its protein reads: CASKAVQSSGANVLTF.